Below, 27 T cell receptor beta chains from the same sample are listed, as sequenced in a study of naive and memory T cell subsets. Overall study results and limits: A few larger clonotypes appeared in naive repertoires, especially CD8, possibly memory cells re-expressing CD45RA.

Their antigens are not known. An equimolar mix of two oligonucleotides served as the beta constant-region primer for TRBC1 and TRBC2. Nested alpha and beta constant-region primers with the SP2 primer drove four PCR rounds on ligated cDNA. TCRdb reprocessed the UMI-ligation and nested PCR reads via MiXCR and lists one record per CDR3 protein. The sample records more than 95,000 distinct CDR3 sequences, around 15% being singletons. What was sequenced was naive CD8+ T cells from blood. The receptor source for this set is a human donor in good health.

This chain joins TRBV28 and TRBJ2-1; TRBD2 matches at 13 bases. The germline V gene encodes CDR1 MDHEN and CDR2 SYDVKM. Unmatched junction bases numbered 10, after V lost 4 bases and J lost 7 bases. CDR3 length: 17 residues. The CDR3 loop is CASSSGLAGEGYNEQFF. In DNA form, the CDR3 reads TGTGCCAGCAGTTCCGGACTAGCGGGAGAAGGATATAATGAGCAGTTCTTC.

This clonotype was detected ten times or more. The chain combines TRBV27 with TRBJ2-7; 11 bases agree with TRBD2. The CDR3 extends over 16 amino acids. Germline V gene lookup returns CDR1 MNHEY and CDR2 SMNVEV (reference sequence). Losses at the gene ends were 4 bases for V and 5 bases for J; bases not matched to a gene: 10. The CDR3 nucleotides read TGTGCCAGCAGTTGGGGATTAGCGGGAGGGCCCCACGAGCAGTACTTC. Translated: CASSWGLAGGPHEQYF.

The CDR3: CASSQTTETNYGYTF. CDR3 in DNA: TGCGCCAGCAGCCAAACGACAGAGACCAACTATGGCTACACCTTC. J is TRBJ1-2 and V is TRBV4-3, with a weak D call TRBD1 (5 bases). CDR1 and CDR2 from the germline V gene are LGHNA and YSLEER. This CDR3 region has 15 residues. The V gene lost 2 bases and the J gene lost 2 bases, with 12 bases spanning the gap.

This clonotype occurred a few times. The chain links TRBV27 to TRBJ2-1; D remains unclear. The CDR3 sequence is 16 residues long. CDR1 MNHEY and CDR2 SMNVEV come from the germline V gene (reference sequence). V was pared by 8 bases and J by 7 bases, with 24 bases between. The chain's CDR3 is CASYPLGPTKKNEQFF. In DNA, the CDR3 is TGTGCCAGCTATCCTCTCGGGCCCACGAAGAAGAATGAGCAGTTCTTC.

This clonotype was detected ten times or more. The V gene is TRBV2, the J gene TRBJ2-5; unclear D gene. The germline gives CDR1 SNHLY, CDR2 FYNNEI. Deletions cut 1 base from V and 2 bases from J, with 11 bases between. The CDR3 runs 15 residues. CDR3 loop: CASSEGFPGQETQYF. The CDR3 DNA follows: TGTGCCAGCAGTGAAGGCTTCCCCGGTCAAGAGACCCAGTACTTC.

The rearrangement joins TRBV12-3 or TRBV12-4 to TRBJ2-2, with D hard to call. The CDR3 totals 10 residues. CDR3 region: CASAGGELFF. The CDR3 nucleotides read TGTGCTTCGGCTGGCGGGGAGCTGTTTTTT.

This clonotype has just a few counts. The rearrangement links TRBV12-3 or TRBV12-4 to TRBJ2-5, with unresolved D. The length of the CDR3 is 13 residues. V shed 3 bases and J shed 3 bases, with 8 bases lying between them. This CDR3 reads CASSFVLKETQYF. The CDR3 region has the DNA TGTGCCAGCAGTTTTGTGCTAAAAGAGACCCAGTACTTC.

The chain couples TRBV5-6 to TRBJ1-5; D gene ambiguous. Germline V gene sequence: CDR1 SGHDT, CDR2 YYEEEE. V dropped 3 bases and J dropped 6 bases, with 7 bases sitting between them. The CDR3 runs 12 residues. DNA of the CDR3: TGTGCCAGCAGCTCGGGTGGTCAGCCCCAGCATTTT. It encodes CASSSGGQPQHF.

This clonotype has a handful of counts. This chain joins TRBV6-1 and TRBJ2-7; D unclear. V was cut by 2 bases and J by 1 base, with 6 bases left in between. CDR1 and CDR2 from the germline V gene are MNHNS and SASEGT. The CDR3 covers 13 residues. The CDR3: CASSENSSYEQYF. CDR3 DNA sequence: TGTGCCAGCAGTGAAAACAGTTCCTACGAGCAGTACTTC.

The genes are TRBV20-1 and TRBJ2-5; D ambiguous. The germline V and J ends were trimmed by 6 bases and 2 bases, with 19 bases remaining between them. CDR1 is DFQATT, CDR2 SNEGSKA, per germline (reference sequence). The CDR3 runs to 15 residues. CDR3 sequence (DNA): TGCAGTGCCAGCGAACAGACCGCGAGGCAAGAGACCCAGTACTTC. Protein sequence: CSASEQTARQETQYF.

This clonotype has at least ten counts. The chain links TRBV6-6 to TRBJ1-2; possibly TRBD1 for D (5 bases). The ends were cut back, 9 bases at V and 3 bases at J, with 11 bases in the middle. CDR1 is MNHNY and CDR2 is SVGAGI in the germline V gene (reference sequence). There are 12 residues in the CDR3. This CDR3 reads CARKGLHYGYTF. Written as DNA, the CDR3 is TGTGCCAGGAAGGGACTGCACTATGGCTACACCTTC.

The chain recombines TRBV25-1 with TRBJ2-1, with a weak D call TRBD1 (6 bases). The CDR3 has 13 amino acids. Trimming cost V 7 bases and J 6 bases, with 13 bases left between them. From germline, CDR1 is MGHDK and CDR2 SYGVNS. CDR3 DNA sequence: TGTGCCAGCAAAGACTCAGGGGTCAATGAGCAGTTCTTC. Amino acids: CASKDSGVNEQFF. The whole variable domain, filled in from reference TRBV25-1 and TRBJ2-1, reads EADIYQTPRYLVIGTGKKITLECSQTMGHDKMYWYQQDPGMELHLIHYSYGVNSTEKGDLSSESTVSRIRTEHFPLTLESARPSHTSQYLCASKDSGVNEQFFGPGTRLTVL.

The chain links TRBV4-3 to TRBJ1-1; no clear D. Looked up from germline, CDR1 is LGHNA and CDR2 is YSLEER. The CDR3 runs to 16 residues. The germline V and J ends were trimmed by 4 bases and 0 bases, with 15 bases remaining between them. CDR3 sequence: CASSPEVGLMNTEAFF. The CDR3 DNA reads TGCGCCAGCAGCCCCGAAGTCGGCCTAATGAACACTGAAGCTTTCTTT.

This clonotype was seen repeatedly, ten times or more. CDR3 nucleotides: TGTGCCAGCAGTTTCGGAACACAGGGGACCACTGAAGCTTTCTTT. Translation: CASSFGTQGTTEAFF. The V and J genes are TRBV28 and TRBJ1-1; 7 bases line up with TRBD1. CDR1 MDHEN and CDR2 SYDVKM come from the germline V gene. The junction had 8 bases not matched to a gene; V was cut back by 3 bases and J by 4 bases. The CDR3 sequence is 15 residues long.

In this sample, this clonotype turned up many times. The V and J genes are TRBV20-1 and TRBJ2-6; TRBD2 might be the D (5 bases). CDR1 is DFQATT and CDR2 is SNEGSKA in the germline V gene (reference sequence). The CDR3 covers 13 residues. The CDR3 here is CPVEETGANVLTF. The CDR3 region has the DNA TGCCCCGTGGAGGAAACTGGGGCCAACGTCCTGACTTTC.

This clonotype was recorded at least ten times. The V call is TRBV27, the J call TRBJ2-7, with D unresolved. Trimming took off 3 bases at V and 2 bases at J, with 5 bases between the two ends. This CDR3 region has 12 residues. Germline assignment: CDR1 MNHEY and CDR2 SMNVEV (reference sequence). The CDR3 is CASSFGPYEQYF. CDR3 DNA sequence: TGTGCCAGCAGTTTTGGGCCCTACGAGCAGTACTTC.

The V and J genes are TRBV28 and TRBJ2-6; D remains ambiguous. V gave up 7 bases and J gave up 2 bases, with 3 bases separating them. CDR1 and CDR2 from the germline V gene are MDHEN and SYDVKM. The CDR3 covers 12 residues. CDR3 nucleotides: TGTGCCAGCAACGCTGGGGCCAACGTCCTGACTTTC. This codes for CASNAGANVLTF. Full variable domain (outside the CDR3, taken from reference TRBV28 and TRBJ2-6): DVKVTQSSRYLVKRTGEKVFLECVQDMDHENMFWYRQDPGLGLRLIYFSYDVKMKEKGDIPEGYSVSREKKERFSLILESASTNQTSMYLCASNAGANVLTFGAGSRLTVL.

The CDR3 loop reads CASSPSDLREAFF. The DNA of the CDR3 is TGTGCCAGCAGCCCCTCTGATTTGAGGGAAGCTTTCTTT. The V and J genes are TRBV9 and TRBJ1-1, with D unclear. The CDR3 totals 13 residues. CDR1 and CDR2 from the germline V gene are SGDLS and YYNGEE. The V and J ends lost 4 bases and 8 bases respectively, with 15 bases between them.

The chain has TRBV19 and TRBJ2-7, with D tentatively TRBD2 (5 bases). CDR3 length equals 12 residues. CDR1 LNHDA and CDR2 SQIVND come from the germline V gene (reference sequence). Between the trimmed V and J ends, which lost 2 bases and 7 bases, there was a span of 9 bases. CDR3 loop: CASSIPKREQYF. The CDR3 DNA reads as TGTGCCAGTAGTATACCGAAGCGGGAGCAGTACTTC.

This clonotype turned up a few times. V and J are TRBV6-2 or TRBV6-3 and TRBJ2-1, with 7 bases that match TRBD2. The trim removed 7 bases at V and 4 bases at J, leaving 19 bases unmatched. CDR3 length equals 18 residues. CDR1 is MNHEY, CDR2 SVGEGT, per germline. DNA of the CDR3: TGTGCCAGCAACCTACTTCACTACGGGAGGCCGATTTACAATGAGCAGTTCTTC. Translating it yields CASNLLHYGRPIYNEQFF.

This clonotype was observed many times. The chain joins TRBV7-2 to TRBJ2-3, with 8 nucleotides matching TRBD2. Germline assignment: CDR1 SGHTA and CDR2 FQGNSA. Trimming took 2 bases from V and 0 from J; bases not matched to a gene: 10. The CDR3 is 18 amino acids. The CDR3 loop reads CASSLNSGILSSTDTQYF. The CDR3 nucleotides are TGTGCCAGCAGCTTAAATAGCGGGATCCTATCTAGCACAGATACGCAGTATTTT.

This clonotype was found a few times. V and J are TRBV29-1 and TRBJ1-2; D may be TRBD1 (6 bases). CDR3 length: 14 amino acids. In germline, CDR1 is SQVTM, CDR2 ANQGSEA. V gave up 0 bases and J gave up 5 bases, with 13 bases separating them. CDR3 nucleotide sequence: TGCAGCGTTGAAGAACCGGGGGCGCGGTATGGCTACACCTTC. Its protein is CSVEEPGARYGYTF.

This clonotype appeared many times. J is TRBJ2-5 and V is TRBV3-1, with D possibly matching TRBD2 (6 bases). The germline gives CDR1 LGHDT, CDR2 YNNKEL (reference sequence). The CDR3 has 19 amino acids. Trimming pared 0 bases from V and 4 bases from J, leaving 24 bases between. The CDR3 protein is CASSQDPSAAGRRGETQYF. In DNA, the CDR3 is TGTGCCAGCAGCCAAGATCCCTCCGCGGCAGGCCGGCGGGGAGAGACCCAGTACTTC.

This clonotype occurred many times. The V and J genes are TRBV7-2 and TRBJ2-7; possible D gene TRBD2, 6 bases. CDR1 SGHTA and CDR2 FQGNSA come from the germline V gene. Trimming left V 5 bases short and J 2 bases short, with 13 bases between. The CDR3 length is 14 residues. The CDR3 sequence: CASSPDPGAYEQYF. As DNA, the CDR3 is TGTGCCAGCAGCCCGGACCCGGGGGCCTACGAGCAGTACTTC.

This clonotype came up many times. J is TRBJ2-6 and V is TRBV6-2 or TRBV6-3, with D possibly matching TRBD2 (5 bases). The CDR3 contains 14 residues. CDR1 MNHEY and CDR2 SVGEGT come from the germline V gene. Trimming removed 7 bases from V and 4 bases from J, with 11 bases in between. CDR3 protein: CASKAEPGANVLTF. CDR3 sequence (DNA): TGTGCCAGCAAAGCGGAGCCCGGGGCCAACGTCCTGACTTTC.

This clonotype was picked up a small number of times. The chain recombines TRBV3-1 with TRBJ2-3, with D uncertain. The CDR3 runs to 15 residues. Trimming took off 0 bases at V and 4 bases at J, with 11 bases between the two ends. The germline V gene has CDR1 LGHDT and CDR2 YNNKEL (reference sequence). CDR3 amino acids: CASSQDLGLADTQYF. In DNA form, the CDR3 reads TGTGCCAGCAGCCAAGATTTAGGGCTAGCAGATACGCAGTATTTT.

This clonotype has at least ten counts. This chain uses TRBV27 with TRBJ2-1; D remains unclear. The germline CDR1 and CDR2 sequences are MNHEY and SMNVEV (reference sequence). There are 15 residues in the CDR3. Trimming shortened V by 4 bases and J by 7 bases, and 17 bases separated the two germline ends. The CDR3 DNA reads TGTGCCAGCAGTTCTAGGGCCCGGTACGGGAATGAGCAGTTCTTC. This encodes CASSSRARYGNEQFF.